These T cell receptor beta chains were read from a single sample in a study of cytomegalovirus exposure and HLA in healthy donors. Assay used: immunoSEQ multiplex PCR; TCRdb lists only in-frame clones, some missing. The data show some 170,000 clones, with 81% seen just once and approximately 4.4% held by the top ten. Sequenced input: PBMCs. The receptors derive from a woman aged 18-30 years in good health and CMV-seropositive. Both conserved end residues are part of each CDR3. D genes are given only for firm matches. Some rows mark clone size as missing; the rest say once, few, many or name a class of expanded clone.

d_call clone_size j_call v_call cdr3_aa cdr3_nt
. . TRBJ2-1 TRBV4-2 CASSQEGTRYNEQFF TGTGCCAGCAGCCAAGAGGGGACACGTTACAATGAGCAGTTCTTC
. . TRBJ1-5 TRBV2 CASRSRLGGNQPQHF TGTGCCAGCCGGAGTAGATTGGGAGGCAATCAGCCCCAGCATTTT
. . TRBJ2-7 TRBV4-2 CASSQGFGGIYEQYF TGTGCCAGCAGCCAAGGTTTCGGGGGTATCTACGAGCAGTACTTC
. . TRBJ1-2 TRBV4-2 CASSPGANYGYTF TGTGCCAGCAGCCCGGGGGCTAACTATGGCTACACCTTC
. . TRBJ2-3 TRBV30 CAWGQDRPPRDTQYF TGTGCCTGGGGCCAGGACAGACCACCTAGGGATACGCAGTATTTT
. . TRBJ2-1 TRBV10-1 CASSARGSYNEQFF TGCGCCAGCAGTGCTCGGGGCTCCTACAATGAGCAGTTCTTC
TRBD2 . TRBJ2-1 TRBV14 CASSSSGKQFF TGTGCCAGCAGCTCAAGCGGGAAGCAGTTCTTC
TRBD1 . TRBJ2-5 TRBV7-9 CASSTRTGGNQETQYF TGTGCCAGCAGCACTAGGACAGGGGGGAATCAAGAGACCCAGTACTTC
TRBD2 . TRBJ2-3 TRBV10-3 CAITREGTDTQYF TGTGCCATCACCCGGGAGGGAACAGATACGCAGTATTTT
TRBD1 . TRBJ1-1 TRBV6-5 CASTQGQGTEAFF TGTGCCAGCACCCAGGGACAGGGCACTGAAGCTTTCTTT
. . TRBJ2-3 TRBV7-2 CASSSRQTLTDTQYF TGTGCCAGCAGCTCCAGACAGACTCTCACAGATACGCAGTATTTT
TRBD1 . TRBJ1-6 TRBV30 CAWSEGAGGNSYNSPLHF TGTGCCTGGAGTGAGGGGGCCGGTGGGAACTCCTATAATTCACCCCTCCACTTT
TRBD2 . TRBJ2-1 TRBV4-1 CASSLPSGANYNEQFF TGCGCCAGCAGCCTTCCTAGCGGGGCAAACTACAATGAGCAGTTCTTC
TRBD1 . TRBJ1-2 TRBV2 CGTGDGYTF TGTGGGACAGGGGACGGCTACACCTTC
. . TRBJ1-1 TRBV28 CASSLLVAVTTEAFF TGTGCCAGCAGTTTACTGGTCGCGGTTACTACTGAAGCTTTCTTT
. . TRBJ1-4 TRBV9 CASSLTPSTNEKLFF TGTGCCAGCAGCTTGACACCATCAACTAATGAAAAACTGTTTTTT
TRBD1 . TRBJ1-1 TRBV11-3 CASSSTGTGGYTEAFF TGTGCCAGCAGCTCAACCGGGACAGGGGGCTACACTGAAGCTTTCTTT
. once TRBJ1-5 TRBV2 CASSEGGSNQPQHF TGTGCCAGCAGTGAGGGAGGAAGCAATCAGCCCCAGCATTTT
TRBD1 . TRBJ2-2 TRBV6-5 CASSYRGGTGVRELFF TGTGCCAGCAGTTATAGAGGGGGGACAGGGGTTCGGGAGCTGTTTTTT
TRBD2 . TRBJ2-2 TRBV9 CASSVSGLAGGWGGAGELFF TGTGCCAGCAGCGTATCGGGACTAGCGGGGGGATGGGGAGGGGCCGGGGAGCTGTTTTTT
. . TRBJ2-7 TRBV4-1 CASSQAWDNLNEQYF TGCGCCAGCAGCCAAGCCTGGGACAACTTAAACGAGCAGTACTTC
TRBD1 . TRBJ1-5 TRBV6-1 CASRYPGGMNQPQHF TGTGCCAGCAGGTACCCAGGGGGCATGAATCAGCCCCAGCATTTT
. . TRBJ2-5 TRBV5-4 CASTASWRREETQYF TGTGCCAGCACAGCCTCGTGGAGACGGGAAGAGACCCAGTACTTC
. . TRBJ1-2 TRBV18 CASSRGQQDGYTF TGTGCCAGCTCACGCGGACAGCAGGATGGCTACACCTTC
. . TRBJ2-3 TRBV2 CASSVASSTDTQYF TGTGCCAGCAGTGTGGCTAGCAGCACAGATACGCAGTATTTT
. . TRBJ2-2 TRBV10-1 CASSPGRRDTGELFF TGCGCCAGCAGCCCGGGACGGAGGGACACCGGGGAGCTGTTTTTT
. . TRBJ2-5 TRBV7-8 CASSLAPDSQETQYF TGTGCCAGCAGCTTAGCGCCGGACAGTCAAGAGACCCAGTACTTC
TRBD2 few TRBJ2-1 TRBV6-4 CASSIDTGSGGNEQFF TGTGCCAGCAGTATCGACACTGGGTCGGGGGGCAATGAGCAGTTCTTC
TRBD1 . TRBJ2-7 TRBV30 CAWTKNRGPYEQYF TGTGCCTGGACAAAGAACAGGGGGCCCTACGAGCAGTACTTC
TRBD1 . TRBJ1-2 TRBV4-3 CASSQAGGGGYTF TGCGCCAGCAGCCAAGCAGGGGGCGGGGGCTACACCTTC
TRBD1 . TRBJ1-6 TRBV10-3 CAISPGQENSPLHF TGTGCCATCAGTCCGGGACAGGAAAATTCACCCCTCCACTTT
TRBD1 . TRBJ2-2 TRBV6-5 CASSGQGIFTGELFF TGTGCCAGCAGTGGACAGGGAATTTTTACCGGGGAGCTGTTTTTT
TRBD1 . TRBJ1-4 TRBV28 CASMIRGRDDEKLFF TGTGCCAGCATGATAAGGGGGCGGGATGATGAAAAACTGTTTTTT
. . TRBJ1-2 TRBV9 CASSPSPGVGGYTF TGTGCCAGCAGTCCTTCTCCGGGGGTTGGGGGCTACACCTTC
. . TRBJ1-4 TRBV28 CASSLPGTGEKLFF TGTGCCAGCAGTCTGCCGGGAACCGGGGAAAAACTGTTTTTT
. . TRBJ1-2 TRBV15 CATGDGGAQNYGYTF TGTGCCACCGGGGATGGGGGGGCTCAGAACTATGGCTACACCTTC
TRBD1 . TRBJ2-7 TRBV5-1 CASSFGQGSYEQYF TGCGCCAGCAGCTTCGGACAGGGCTCCTACGAGCAGTACTTC
. . TRBJ2-5 TRBV7-9 CASSAEAGYQETQYF TGTGCCAGCAGCGCTGAGGCAGGGTACCAAGAGACCCAGTACTTC
TRBD2 . TRBJ2-3 TRBV30 CAWAAGGTDTQYF TGTGCCTGGGCGGCGGGGGGCACAGATACGCAGTATTTT
TRBD1 . TRBJ2-5 TRBV6-5 CASSPQGAGKTQYF TGTGCCAGCAGTCCACAGGGGGCTGGAAAGACCCAGTACTTC
. . TRBJ2-1 TRBV11-2 CASSLEHTAYNEQFF TGTGCCAGCAGCTTAGAACATACCGCCTACAATGAGCAGTTCTTC
TRBD2 . TRBJ2-2 TRBV4-2 CASRETSAGELFF TGTGCCAGCAGAGAAACTAGCGCCGGGGAGCTGTTTTTT
TRBD2 . TRBJ2-5 TRBV6-6 CASVDGGETQYF TGTGCCAGCGTGGACGGGGGGGAGACCCAGTACTTC
TRBD1 . TRBJ1-2 TRBV5-6 CASSSPGTGYTSHGYTF TGTGCCAGCAGCTCCCCCGGGACAGGCTATACTTCGCATGGCTACACCTTC
TRBD2 once TRBJ2-7 TRBV28 CASSLDLAGYEQYF TGTGCCAGCAGTTTAGACCTAGCGGGCTACGAGCAGTACTTC
TRBD2 few TRBJ2-3 TRBV4-2 CASSHPPPGGRAHDADTQYF TGTGCCAGCAGCCATCCCCCGCCGGGAGGCAGGGCTCACGACGCAGATACGCAGTATTTT
TRBD1 once TRBJ2-1 TRBV29-1 CSVEALGQGVVNEQFF TGCAGCGTTGAAGCTCTCGGACAGGGAGTAGTCAATGAGCAGTTCTTC
TRBD2 . TRBJ2-7 TRBV4-1 CASSQTATSAYEQYF TGCGCCAGCAGCCAAACGGCGACTAGCGCCTACGAGCAGTACTTC
TRBD1 . TRBJ1-4 TRBV4-1 CASSNGQGRVNEKLFF TGCGCCAGCAGCAACGGACAGGGGAGGGTTAATGAAAAACTGTTTTTT
TRBD1 few TRBJ1-3 TRBV5-1 CASSLAGGSGNTIYF TGCGCCAGCAGCTTGGCAGGGGGCTCTGGAAACACCATATATTTT
. few TRBJ1-2 TRBV9 CASRPAKNQGNYGYTF TGTGCCAGCAGACCGGCCAAGAACCAGGGGAACTATGGCTACACCTTC
TRBD1 . TRBJ2-5 TRBV4-3 CASSQADRVGETQYF TGCGCCAGCAGCCAAGCGGACAGGGTTGGAGAGACCCAGTACTTC
TRBD1 . TRBJ1-6 TRBV13 CASRWTGELYNSPLHF TGTGCCAGCAGATGGACAGGAGAACTTTATAATTCACCCCTCCACTTT
. . TRBJ1-6 TRBV9 CASSVAPGDSPLHF TGTGCCAGCAGCGTAGCTCCAGGGGACTCACCCCTCCACTTT
. . TRBJ2-2 TRBV7-8 CASRRRGETGELFF TGTGCCAGCAGACGTCGGGGTGAAACCGGGGAGCTGTTTTTT
. . TRBJ2-5 TRBV11-2 CASSHSGEGTQYF TGTGCCAGCAGCCACTCTGGTGAGGGGACCCAGTACTTC
TRBD1 . TRBJ1-5 TRBV19 CASSRQGAMGNQPQHF TGTGCCAGTAGTAGGCAGGGGGCCATGGGGAATCAGCCCCAGCATTTT
. . TRBJ1-1 TRBV5-6 CASSSWESTEAFF TGTGCCAGCAGCTCATGGGAGAGCACTGAAGCTTTCTTT